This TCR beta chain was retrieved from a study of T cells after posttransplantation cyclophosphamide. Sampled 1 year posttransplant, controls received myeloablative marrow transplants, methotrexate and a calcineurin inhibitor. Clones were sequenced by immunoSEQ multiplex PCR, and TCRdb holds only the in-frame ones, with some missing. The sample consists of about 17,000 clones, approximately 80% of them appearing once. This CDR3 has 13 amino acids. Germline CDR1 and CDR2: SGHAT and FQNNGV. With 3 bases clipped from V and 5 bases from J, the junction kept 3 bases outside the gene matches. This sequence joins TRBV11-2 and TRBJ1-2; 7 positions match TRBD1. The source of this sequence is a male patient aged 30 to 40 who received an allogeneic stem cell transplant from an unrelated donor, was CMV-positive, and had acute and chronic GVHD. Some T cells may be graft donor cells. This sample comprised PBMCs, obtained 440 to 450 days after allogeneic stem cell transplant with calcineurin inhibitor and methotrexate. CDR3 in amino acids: CASSLDRRYGYTF. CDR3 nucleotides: TGTGCCAGCAGCTTGGACAGGAGGTATGGCTACACCTTC.